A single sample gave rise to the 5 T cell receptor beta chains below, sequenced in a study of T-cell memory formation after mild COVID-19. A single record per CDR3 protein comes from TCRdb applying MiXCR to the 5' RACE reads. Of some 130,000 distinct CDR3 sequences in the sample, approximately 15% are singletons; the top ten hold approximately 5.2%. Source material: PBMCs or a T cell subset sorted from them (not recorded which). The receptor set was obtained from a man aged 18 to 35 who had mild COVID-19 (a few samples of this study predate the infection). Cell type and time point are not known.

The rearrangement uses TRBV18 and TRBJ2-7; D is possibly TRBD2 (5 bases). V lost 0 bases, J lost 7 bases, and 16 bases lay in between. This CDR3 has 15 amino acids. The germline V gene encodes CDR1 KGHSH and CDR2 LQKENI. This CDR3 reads CASSPPPVVREEQYF. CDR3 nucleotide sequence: TGTGCCAGCTCACCACCCCCAGTAGTTCGGGAAGAGCAGTACTTC.

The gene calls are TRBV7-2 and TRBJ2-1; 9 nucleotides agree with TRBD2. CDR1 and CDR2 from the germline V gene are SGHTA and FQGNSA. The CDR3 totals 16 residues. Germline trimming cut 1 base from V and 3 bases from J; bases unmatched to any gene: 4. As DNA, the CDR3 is TGTGCCAGCAGCTTAGTTAGCGGGGGCGTCTACAATGAGCAGTTCTTC. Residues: CASSLVSGGVYNEQFF.

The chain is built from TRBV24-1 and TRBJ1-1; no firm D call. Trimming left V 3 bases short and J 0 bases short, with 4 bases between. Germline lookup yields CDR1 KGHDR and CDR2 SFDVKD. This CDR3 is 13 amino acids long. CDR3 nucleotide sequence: TGTGCCACCAGTGATGGGTTGAACACTGAAGCTTTCTTT. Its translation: CATSDGLNTEAFF.

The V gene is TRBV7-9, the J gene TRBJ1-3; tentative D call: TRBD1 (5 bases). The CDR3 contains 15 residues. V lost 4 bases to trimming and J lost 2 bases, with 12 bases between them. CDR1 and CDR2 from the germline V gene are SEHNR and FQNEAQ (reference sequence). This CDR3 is CASSYMGGTGNTIYF. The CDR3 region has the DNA TGTGCCAGCAGCTATATGGGGGGTACTGGAAACACCATATATTTT. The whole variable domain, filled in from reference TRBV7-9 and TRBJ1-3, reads DTGVSQNPRHKITKRGQNVTFRCDPISEHNRLYWYRQTLGQGPEFLTYFQNEAQLEKSRLLSDRFSAERPKGSFSTLEIQRTEQGDSAMYLCASSYMGGTGNTIYFGEGSWLTVV.

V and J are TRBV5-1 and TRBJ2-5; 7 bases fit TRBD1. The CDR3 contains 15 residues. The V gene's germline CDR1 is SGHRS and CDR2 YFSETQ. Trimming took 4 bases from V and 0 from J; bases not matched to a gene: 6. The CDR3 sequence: CASSRRQGDQETQYF. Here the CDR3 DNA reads TGCGCCAGCAGCCGGAGACAGGGCGACCAAGAGACCCAGTACTTC. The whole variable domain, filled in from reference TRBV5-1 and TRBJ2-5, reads KAGVTQTPRYLIKTRGQQVTLSCSPISGHRSVSWYQQTPGQGLQFLFEYFSETQRNKGNFPGRFSGRQFSNSRSEMNVSTLELGDSALYLCASSRRQGDQETQYFGPGTRLLVL.